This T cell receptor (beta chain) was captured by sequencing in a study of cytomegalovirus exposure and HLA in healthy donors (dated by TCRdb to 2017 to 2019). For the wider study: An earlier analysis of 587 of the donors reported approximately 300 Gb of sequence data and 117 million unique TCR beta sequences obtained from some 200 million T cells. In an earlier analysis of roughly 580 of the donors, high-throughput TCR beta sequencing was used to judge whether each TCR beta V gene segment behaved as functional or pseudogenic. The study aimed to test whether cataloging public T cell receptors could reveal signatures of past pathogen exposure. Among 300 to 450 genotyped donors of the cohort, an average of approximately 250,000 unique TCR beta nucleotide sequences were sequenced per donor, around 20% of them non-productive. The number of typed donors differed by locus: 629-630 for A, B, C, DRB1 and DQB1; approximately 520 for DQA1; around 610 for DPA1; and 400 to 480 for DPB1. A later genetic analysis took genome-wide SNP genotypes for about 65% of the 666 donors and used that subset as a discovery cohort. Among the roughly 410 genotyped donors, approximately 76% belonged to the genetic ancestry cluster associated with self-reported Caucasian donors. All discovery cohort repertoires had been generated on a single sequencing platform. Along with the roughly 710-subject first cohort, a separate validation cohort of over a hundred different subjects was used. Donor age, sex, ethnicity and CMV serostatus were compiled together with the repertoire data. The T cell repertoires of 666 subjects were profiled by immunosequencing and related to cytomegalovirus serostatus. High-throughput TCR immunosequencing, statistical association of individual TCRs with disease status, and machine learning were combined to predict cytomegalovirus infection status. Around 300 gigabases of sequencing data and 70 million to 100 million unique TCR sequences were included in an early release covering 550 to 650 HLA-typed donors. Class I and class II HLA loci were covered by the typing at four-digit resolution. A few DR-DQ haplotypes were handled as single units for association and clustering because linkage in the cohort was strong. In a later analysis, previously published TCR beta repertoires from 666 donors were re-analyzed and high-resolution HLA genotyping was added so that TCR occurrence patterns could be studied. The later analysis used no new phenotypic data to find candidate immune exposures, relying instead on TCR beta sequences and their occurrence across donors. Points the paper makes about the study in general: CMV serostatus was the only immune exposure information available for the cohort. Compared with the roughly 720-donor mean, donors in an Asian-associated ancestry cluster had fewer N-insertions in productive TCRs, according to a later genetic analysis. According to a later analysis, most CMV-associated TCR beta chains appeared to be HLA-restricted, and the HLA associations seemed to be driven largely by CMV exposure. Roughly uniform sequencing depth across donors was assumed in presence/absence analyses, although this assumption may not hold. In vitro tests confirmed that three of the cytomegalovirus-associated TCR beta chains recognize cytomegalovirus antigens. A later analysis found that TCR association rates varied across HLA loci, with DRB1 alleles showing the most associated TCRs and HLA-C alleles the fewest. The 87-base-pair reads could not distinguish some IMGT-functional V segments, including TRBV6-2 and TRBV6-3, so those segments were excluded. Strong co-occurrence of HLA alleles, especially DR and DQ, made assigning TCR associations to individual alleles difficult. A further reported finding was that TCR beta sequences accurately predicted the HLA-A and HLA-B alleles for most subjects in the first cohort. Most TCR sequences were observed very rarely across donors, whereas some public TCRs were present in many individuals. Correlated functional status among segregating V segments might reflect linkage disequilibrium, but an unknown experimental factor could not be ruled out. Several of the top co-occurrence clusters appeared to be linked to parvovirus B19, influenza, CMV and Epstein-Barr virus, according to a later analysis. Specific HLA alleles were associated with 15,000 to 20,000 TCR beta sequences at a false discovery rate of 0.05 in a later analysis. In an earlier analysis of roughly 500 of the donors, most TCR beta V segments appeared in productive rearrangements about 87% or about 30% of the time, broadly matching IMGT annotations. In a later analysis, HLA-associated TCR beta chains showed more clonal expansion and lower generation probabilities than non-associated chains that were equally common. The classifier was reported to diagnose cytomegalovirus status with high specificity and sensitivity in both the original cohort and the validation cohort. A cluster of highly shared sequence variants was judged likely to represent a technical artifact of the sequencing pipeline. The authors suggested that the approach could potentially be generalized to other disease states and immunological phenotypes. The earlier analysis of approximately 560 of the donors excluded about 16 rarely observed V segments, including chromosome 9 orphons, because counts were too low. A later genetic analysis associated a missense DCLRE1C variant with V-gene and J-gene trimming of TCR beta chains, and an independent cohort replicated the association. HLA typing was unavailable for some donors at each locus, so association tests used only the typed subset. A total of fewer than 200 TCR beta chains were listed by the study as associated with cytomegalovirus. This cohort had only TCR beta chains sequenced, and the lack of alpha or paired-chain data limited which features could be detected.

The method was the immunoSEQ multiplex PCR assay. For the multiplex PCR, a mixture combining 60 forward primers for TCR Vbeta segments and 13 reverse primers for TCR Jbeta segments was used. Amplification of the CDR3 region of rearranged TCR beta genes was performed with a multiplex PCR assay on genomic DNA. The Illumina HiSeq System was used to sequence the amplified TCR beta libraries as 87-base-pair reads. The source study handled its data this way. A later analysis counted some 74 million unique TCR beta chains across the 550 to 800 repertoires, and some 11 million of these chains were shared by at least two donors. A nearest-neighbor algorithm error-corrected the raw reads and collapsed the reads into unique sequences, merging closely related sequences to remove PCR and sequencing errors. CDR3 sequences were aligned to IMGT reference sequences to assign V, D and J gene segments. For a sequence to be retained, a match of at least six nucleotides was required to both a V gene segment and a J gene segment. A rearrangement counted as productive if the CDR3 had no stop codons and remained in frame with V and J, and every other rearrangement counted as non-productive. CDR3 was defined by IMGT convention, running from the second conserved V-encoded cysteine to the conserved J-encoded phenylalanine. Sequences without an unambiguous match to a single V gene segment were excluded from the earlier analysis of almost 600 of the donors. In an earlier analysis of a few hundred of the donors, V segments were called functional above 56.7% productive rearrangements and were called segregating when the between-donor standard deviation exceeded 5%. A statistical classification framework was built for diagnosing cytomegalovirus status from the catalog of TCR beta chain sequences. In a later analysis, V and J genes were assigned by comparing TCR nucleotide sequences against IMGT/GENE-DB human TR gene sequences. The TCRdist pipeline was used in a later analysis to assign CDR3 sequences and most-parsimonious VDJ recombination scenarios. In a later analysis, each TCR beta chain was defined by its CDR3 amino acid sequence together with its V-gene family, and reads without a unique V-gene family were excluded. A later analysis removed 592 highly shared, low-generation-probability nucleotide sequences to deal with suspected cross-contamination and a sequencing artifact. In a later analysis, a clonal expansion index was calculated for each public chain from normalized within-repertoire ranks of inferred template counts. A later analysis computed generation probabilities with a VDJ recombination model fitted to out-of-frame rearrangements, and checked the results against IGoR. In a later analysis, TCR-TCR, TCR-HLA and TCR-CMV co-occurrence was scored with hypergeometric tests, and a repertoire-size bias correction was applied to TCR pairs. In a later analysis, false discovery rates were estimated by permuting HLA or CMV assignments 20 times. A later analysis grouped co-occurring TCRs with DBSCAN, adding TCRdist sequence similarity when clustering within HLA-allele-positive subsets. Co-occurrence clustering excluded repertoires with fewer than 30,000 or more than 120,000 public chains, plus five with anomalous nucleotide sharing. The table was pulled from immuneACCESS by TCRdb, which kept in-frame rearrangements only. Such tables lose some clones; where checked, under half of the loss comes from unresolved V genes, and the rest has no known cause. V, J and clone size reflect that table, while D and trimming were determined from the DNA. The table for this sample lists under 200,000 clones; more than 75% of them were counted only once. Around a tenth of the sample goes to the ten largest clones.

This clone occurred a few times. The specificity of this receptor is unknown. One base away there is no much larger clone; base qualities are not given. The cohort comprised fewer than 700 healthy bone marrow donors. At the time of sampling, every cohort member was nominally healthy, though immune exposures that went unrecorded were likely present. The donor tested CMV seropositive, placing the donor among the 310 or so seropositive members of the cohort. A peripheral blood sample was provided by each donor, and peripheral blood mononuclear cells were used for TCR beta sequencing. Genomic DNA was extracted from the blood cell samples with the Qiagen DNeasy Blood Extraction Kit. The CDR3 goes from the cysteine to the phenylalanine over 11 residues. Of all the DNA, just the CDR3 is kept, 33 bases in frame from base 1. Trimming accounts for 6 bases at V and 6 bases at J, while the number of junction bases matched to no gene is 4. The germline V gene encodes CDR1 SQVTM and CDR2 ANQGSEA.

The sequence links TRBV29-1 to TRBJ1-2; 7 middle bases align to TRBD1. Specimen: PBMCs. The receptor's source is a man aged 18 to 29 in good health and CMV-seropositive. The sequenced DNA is TGCAGCGTGAGACAGGGCCATGGCTACACCTTC. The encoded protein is CSVRQGHGYTF.